This T cell receptor (beta chain) was captured by sequencing in a study of coeliac disease. TCRdb keeps only in-frame clones here, not all; method: immunoSEQ multiplex PCR. The sample records under 6,000 clones, roughly 74% being singletons. The CDR3 totals 15 residues. V gave up 4 bases and J gave up 8 bases; unmatched junction bases: 11. Germline loops: CDR1 SGHRS, CDR2 YFSETQ. Sequencing used lamina propria lymphocytes from the gut. J is TRBJ2-1 and V is TRBV5-1; 8 bases are shared with TRBD2. The clonotype originates from a woman aged 18 to 35 with active celiac disease. The CDR3 nucleotides are TGCGCCAGCAGCCTTGGGACTAGTCGGTTCGATGAGCAGTTCTTC. It encodes CASSLGTSRFDEQFF.